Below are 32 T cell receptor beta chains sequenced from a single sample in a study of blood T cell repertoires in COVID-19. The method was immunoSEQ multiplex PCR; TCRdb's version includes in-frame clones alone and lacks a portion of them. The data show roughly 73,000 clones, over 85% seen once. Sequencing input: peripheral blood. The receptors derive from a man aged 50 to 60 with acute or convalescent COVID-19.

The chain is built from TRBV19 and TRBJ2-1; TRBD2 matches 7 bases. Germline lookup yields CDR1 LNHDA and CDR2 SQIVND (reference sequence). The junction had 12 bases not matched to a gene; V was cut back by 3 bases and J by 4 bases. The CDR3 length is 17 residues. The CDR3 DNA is TGTGCCAGTAGTATCAAATTAGGAGCGGGACTGTACAATGAGCAGTTCTTC. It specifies CASSIKLGAGLYNEQFF.

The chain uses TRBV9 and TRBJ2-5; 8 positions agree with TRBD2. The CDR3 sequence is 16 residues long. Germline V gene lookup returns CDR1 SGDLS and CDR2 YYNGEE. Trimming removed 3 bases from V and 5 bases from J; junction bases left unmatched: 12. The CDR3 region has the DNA TGTGCCAGCAGCGCTCCTACTGGTAGCGGGGCGGAGACCCAGTACTTC. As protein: CASSAPTGSGAETQYF. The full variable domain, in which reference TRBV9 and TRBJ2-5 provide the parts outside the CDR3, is DSGVTQTPKHLITATGQRVTLRCSPRSGDLSVYWYQQSLDQGLQFLIQYYNGEERAKGNILERFSAQQFPDLHSELNLSSLELGDSALYFCASSAPTGSGAETQYFGPGTRLLVL.

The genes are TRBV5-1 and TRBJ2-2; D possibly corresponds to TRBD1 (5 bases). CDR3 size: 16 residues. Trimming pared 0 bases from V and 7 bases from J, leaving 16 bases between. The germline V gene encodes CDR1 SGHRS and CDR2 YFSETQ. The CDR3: CASSLVDIRLVGELFF. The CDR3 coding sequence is TGCGCCAGCAGCTTGGTGGACATTAGGCTGGTCGGGGAGCTGTTTTTT.

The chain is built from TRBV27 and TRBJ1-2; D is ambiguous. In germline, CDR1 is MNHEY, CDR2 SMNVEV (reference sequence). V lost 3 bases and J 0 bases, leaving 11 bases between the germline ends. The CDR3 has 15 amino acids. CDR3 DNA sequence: TGTGCCAGCAGTTTTGGGCAGTTTGCTAACTATGGCTACACCTTC. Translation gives CASSFGQFANYGYTF.

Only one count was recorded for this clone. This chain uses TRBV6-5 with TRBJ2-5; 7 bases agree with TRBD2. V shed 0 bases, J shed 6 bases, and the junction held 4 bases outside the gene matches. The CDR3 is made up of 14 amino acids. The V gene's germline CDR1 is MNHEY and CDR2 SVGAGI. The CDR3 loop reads CASSYSGLEQTQYF. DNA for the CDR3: TGTGCCAGCAGTTACTCAGGACTAGAACAGACCCAGTACTTC.

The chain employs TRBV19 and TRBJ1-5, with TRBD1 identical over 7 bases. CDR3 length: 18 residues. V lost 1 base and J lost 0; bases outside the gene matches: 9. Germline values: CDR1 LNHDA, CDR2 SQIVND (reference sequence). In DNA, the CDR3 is TGTGCCAGTAGTATAGCAAGGGGACAGCCGCATAGCAATCAGCCCCAGCATTTT. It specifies CASSIARGQPHSNQPQHF.

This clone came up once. CDR3 sequence reads: CASSQDWALAGGRGGEQYF. Here the CDR3 DNA reads TGTGCCAGCAGCCAAGATTGGGCACTAGCGGGAGGAAGAGGCGGAGAGCAGTACTTC. The chain uses TRBV4-2 and TRBJ2-7; 12 bases fit TRBD2. The CDR3 covers 19 residues. V gave up 0 bases and J gave up 7 bases; unmatched junction bases: 16. Germline assignment: CDR1 LGHNA and CDR2 YNFKEQ.

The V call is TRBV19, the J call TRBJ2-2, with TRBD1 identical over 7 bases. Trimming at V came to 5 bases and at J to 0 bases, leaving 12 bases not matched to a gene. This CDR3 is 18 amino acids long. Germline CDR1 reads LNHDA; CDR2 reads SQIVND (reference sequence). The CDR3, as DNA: TGTGCCAGTAGTCCCCTAACAGGGGATATCGCGAACACCGGGGAGCTGTTTTTT. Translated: CASSPLTGDIANTGELFF. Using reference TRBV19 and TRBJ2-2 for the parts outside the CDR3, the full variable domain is DGGITQSPKYLFRKEGQNVTLSCEQNLNHDAMYWYRQDPGQGLRLIYYSQIVNDFQKGDIAEGYSVSREKKESFPLTVTSAQKNPTAFYLCASSPLTGDIANTGELFFGEGSRLTVL.

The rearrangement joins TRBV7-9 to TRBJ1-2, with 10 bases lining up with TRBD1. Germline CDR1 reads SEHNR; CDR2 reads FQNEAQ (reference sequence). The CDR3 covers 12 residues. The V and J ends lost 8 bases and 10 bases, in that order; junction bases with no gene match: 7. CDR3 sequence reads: CASLGDRGAYTF. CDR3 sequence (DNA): TGTGCCAGCCTCGGGGACAGGGGTGCCTACACCTTC.

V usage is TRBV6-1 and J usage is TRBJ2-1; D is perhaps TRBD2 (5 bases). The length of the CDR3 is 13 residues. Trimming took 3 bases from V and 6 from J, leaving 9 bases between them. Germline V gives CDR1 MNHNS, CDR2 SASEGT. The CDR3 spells CASSDGLGNEQFF. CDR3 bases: TGTGCCAGCAGTGATGGACTCGGCAATGAGCAGTTCTTC.

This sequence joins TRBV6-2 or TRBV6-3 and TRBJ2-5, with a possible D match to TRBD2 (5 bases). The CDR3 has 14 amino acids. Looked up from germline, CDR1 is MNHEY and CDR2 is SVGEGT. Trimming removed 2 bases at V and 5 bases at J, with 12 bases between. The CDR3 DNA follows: TGTGCCAGCAGTTACCCGGCGGGTAGTGAGACCCAGTACTTC. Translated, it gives CASSYPAGSETQYF.

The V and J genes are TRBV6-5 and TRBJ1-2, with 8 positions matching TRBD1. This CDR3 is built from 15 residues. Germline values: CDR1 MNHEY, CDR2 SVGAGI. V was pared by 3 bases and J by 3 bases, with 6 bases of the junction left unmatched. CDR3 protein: CASSYGATGDYGYTF. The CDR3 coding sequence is TGTGCCAGCAGTTATGGGGCGACAGGGGACTATGGCTACACCTTC.

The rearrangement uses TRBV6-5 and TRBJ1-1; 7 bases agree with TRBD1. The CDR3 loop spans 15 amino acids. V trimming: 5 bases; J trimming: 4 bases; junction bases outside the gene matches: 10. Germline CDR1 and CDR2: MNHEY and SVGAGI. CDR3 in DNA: TGTGCCAGCAGTCGGGACAGCCAGGGGGGCACTGAAGCTTTCTTT. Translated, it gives CASSRDSQGGTEAFF.

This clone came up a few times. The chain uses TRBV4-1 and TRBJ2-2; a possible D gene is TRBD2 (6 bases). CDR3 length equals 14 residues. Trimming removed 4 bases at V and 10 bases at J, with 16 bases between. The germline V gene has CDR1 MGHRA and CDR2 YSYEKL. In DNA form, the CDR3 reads TGCGCCAGCAGCCTCATGGGGGAGGTAGAGGAGCTGTTTTTT. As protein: CASSLMGEVEELFF.

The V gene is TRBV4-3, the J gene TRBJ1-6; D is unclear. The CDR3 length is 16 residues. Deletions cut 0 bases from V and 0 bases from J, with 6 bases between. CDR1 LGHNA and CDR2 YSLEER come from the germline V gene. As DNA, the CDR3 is TGCGCCAGCAGCCAAGACAGAAGCTCCTATAATTCACCCCTCCACTTT. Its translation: CASSQDRSSYNSPLHF.

As DNA, the CDR3 is TGTGCCATCAGCCCAAGCGGGTTCCAAGAGACCCAGTACTTC. This encodes CAISPSGFQETQYF. This rearrangement joins TRBV10-3 to TRBJ2-5, with D tentatively TRBD2 (6 bases). The germline gives CDR1 ENHRY, CDR2 SYGVKD. CDR3 length: 14 amino acids. V was clipped by 6 bases and J by 1 base, with 12 bases between them.

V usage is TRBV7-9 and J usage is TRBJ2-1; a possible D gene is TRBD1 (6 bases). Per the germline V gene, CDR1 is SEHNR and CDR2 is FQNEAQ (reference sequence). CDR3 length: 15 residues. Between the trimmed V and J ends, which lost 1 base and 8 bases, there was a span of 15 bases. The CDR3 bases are TGTGCCAGCAGCTTAGGGGCAGGGGTTAATCATGAGCAGTTCTTC. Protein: CASSLGAGVNHEQFF.

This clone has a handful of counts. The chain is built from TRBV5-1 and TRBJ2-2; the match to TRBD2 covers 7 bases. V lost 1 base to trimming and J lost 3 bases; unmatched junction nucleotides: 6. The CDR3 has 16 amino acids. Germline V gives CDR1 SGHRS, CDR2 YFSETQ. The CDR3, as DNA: TGCGCCAGCAGCTTGTCCCAGCGGGGACACACCGGGGAGCTGTTTTTT. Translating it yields CASSLSQRGHTGELFF.

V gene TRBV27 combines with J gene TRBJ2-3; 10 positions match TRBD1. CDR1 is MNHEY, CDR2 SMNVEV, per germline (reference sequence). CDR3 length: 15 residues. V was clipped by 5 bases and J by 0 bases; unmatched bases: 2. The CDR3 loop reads CASSRQGASTDTQYF. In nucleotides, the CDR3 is TGTGCCAGCAGTAGACAGGGGGCTAGCACAGATACGCAGTATTTT.

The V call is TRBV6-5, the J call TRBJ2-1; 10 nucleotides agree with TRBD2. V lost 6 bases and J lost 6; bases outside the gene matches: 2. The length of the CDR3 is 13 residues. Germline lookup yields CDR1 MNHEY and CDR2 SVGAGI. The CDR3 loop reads CASRASGSNEQFF. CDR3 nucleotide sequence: TGTGCCAGCAGAGCTAGCGGGAGCAATGAGCAGTTCTTC.

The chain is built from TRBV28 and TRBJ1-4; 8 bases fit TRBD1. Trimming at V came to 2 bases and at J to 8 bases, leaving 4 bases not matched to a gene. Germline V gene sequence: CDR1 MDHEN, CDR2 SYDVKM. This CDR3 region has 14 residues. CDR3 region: CASSLAGGGEKLFF. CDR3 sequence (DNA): TGTGCCAGCAGTTTAGCAGGGGGCGGCGAAAAACTGTTTTTT.

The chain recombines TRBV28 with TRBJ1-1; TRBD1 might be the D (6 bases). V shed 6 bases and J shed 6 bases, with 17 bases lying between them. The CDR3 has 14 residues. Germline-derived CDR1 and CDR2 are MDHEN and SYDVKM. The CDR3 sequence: CASRVTGTRPEAFF. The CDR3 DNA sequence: TGTGCCAGCAGAGTAACAGGGACTAGACCTGAAGCTTTCTTT.

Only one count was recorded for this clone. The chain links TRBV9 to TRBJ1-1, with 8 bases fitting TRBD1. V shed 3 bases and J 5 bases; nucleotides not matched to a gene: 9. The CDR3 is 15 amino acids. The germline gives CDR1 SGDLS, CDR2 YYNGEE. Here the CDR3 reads CASSATGTGETEAFF. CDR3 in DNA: TGTGCCAGCAGCGCGACCGGGACAGGCGAGACTGAAGCTTTCTTT.

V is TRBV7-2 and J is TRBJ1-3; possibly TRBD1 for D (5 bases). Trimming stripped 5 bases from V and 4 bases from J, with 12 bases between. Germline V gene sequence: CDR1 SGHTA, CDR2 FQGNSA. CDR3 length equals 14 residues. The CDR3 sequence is CASSLGGLGNTIYF. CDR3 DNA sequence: TGTGCCAGCAGCCTCGGGGGGTTGGGAAACACCATATATTTT. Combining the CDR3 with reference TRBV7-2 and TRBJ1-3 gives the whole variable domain GAGVSQSPSNKVTEKGKDVELRCDPISGHTALYWYRQSLGQGLEFLIYFQGNSAPDKSGLPSDRFSAERTGGSVSTLTIQRTQQEDSAVYLCASSLGGLGNTIYFGEGSWLTVV.

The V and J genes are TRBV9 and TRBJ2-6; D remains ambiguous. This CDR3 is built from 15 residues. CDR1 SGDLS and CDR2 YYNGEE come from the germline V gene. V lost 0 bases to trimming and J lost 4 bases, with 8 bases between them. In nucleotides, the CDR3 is TGTGCCAGCAGCGTAGGTCCTTTAGGGGCCAACGTCCTGACTTTC. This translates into CASSVGPLGANVLTF.

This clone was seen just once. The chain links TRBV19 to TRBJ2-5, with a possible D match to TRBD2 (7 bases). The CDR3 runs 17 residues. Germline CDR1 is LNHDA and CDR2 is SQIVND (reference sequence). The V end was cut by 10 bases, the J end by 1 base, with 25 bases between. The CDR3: CATRLGGAGSAQETQYF. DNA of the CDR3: TGTGCCACCCGACTGGGGGGGGCAGGATCTGCCCAAGAGACCCAGTACTTC.

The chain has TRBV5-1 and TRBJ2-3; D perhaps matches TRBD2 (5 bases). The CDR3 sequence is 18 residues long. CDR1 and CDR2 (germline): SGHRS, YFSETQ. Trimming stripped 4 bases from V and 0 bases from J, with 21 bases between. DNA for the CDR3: TGCGCCAGCAGCCCGATGCGGGCAATGAGCTCGAGCACAGATACGCAGTATTTT. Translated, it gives CASSPMRAMSSSTDTQYF.

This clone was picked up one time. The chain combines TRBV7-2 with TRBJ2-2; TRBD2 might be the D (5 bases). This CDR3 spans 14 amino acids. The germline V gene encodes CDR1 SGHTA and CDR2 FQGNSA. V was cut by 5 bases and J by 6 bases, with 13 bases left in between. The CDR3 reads CASSRTRTAGELFF. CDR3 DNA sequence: TGTGCCAGCAGCCGCACTAGGACCGCCGGGGAGCTGTTTTTT.

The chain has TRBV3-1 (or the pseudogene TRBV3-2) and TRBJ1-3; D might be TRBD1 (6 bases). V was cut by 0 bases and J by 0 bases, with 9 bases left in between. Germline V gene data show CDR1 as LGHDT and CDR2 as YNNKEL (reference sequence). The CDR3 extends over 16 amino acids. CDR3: CASSQEGHSSGNTIYF. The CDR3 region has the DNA TGTGCCAGCAGCCAAGAGGGACACAGCTCTGGAAACACCATATATTTT.

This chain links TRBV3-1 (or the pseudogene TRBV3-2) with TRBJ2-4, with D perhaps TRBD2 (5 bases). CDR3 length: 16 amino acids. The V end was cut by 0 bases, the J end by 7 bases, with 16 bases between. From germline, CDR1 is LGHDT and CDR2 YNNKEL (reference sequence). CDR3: CASSQDLVTMANIQYF. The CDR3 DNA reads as TGTGCCAGCAGCCAAGATCTCGTGACTATGGCGAACATTCAGTACTTC.

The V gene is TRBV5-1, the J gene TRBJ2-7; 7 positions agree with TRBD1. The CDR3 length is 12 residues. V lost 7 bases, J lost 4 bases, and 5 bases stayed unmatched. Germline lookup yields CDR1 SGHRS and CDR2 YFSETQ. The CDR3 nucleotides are TGCGCCAGCGCCCAGGGACAGTACGAGCAGTACTTC. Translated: CASAQGQYEQYF.

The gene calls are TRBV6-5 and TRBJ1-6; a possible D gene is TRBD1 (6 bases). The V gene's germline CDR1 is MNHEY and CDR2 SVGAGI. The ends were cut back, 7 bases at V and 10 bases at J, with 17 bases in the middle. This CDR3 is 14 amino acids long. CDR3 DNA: TGTGCCAGCACCTCAGGGGCAGGGGAGTCACCCCTCCACTTT. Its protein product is CASTSGAGESPLHF.